This TCR beta chain derives from a study of T cell changes during pregnancy in multiple sclerosis. Data came from immunoSEQ multiplex PCR; TCRdb stores just in-frame clones and leaves some out. This sample has fewer than 85,000 clones; approximately 92% occur once, and the top ten carry 2.8%. Germline CDR1 reads SNHLY; CDR2 reads FYNNEI. The CDR3 contains 14 residues. Unmatched junction bases numbered 8, after V lost 6 bases and J lost 6 bases. The source was peripheral blood, collected in the third trimester of pregnancy. This receptor was identified in a female donor in good health, enrolled as a control in a pregnancy study. This rearrangement joins TRBV2 to TRBJ2-1, with 7 bases lining up with TRBD1. CDR3 bases: TGTGCCAGCAGGGTCAAGGGACAGTCCAATGAGCAGTTCTTC. It codes for CASRVKGQSNEQFF.